A single sample gave rise to the 31 T cell receptor beta chains below, sequenced in a study of blood T cells in healthy people across ages. Primers used in a second PCR of roughly 6 to 12 cycles were a sample-barcoded 5' primer and a J-beta primer mix. TCRdb independently ran MiXCR on the 5' RACE reads; one entry per CDR3 protein. The table shows more than 500,000 distinct CDR3 sequences, with over 25% occurring only once. These data also featured in a second study, about T cells of mothers and their children.

The sequenced sample was blood. These receptors were collected from a boy aged 2 to 10 in good health.

There are a few counts of this clonotype. This chain uses TRBV27 with TRBJ1-2, with D unclear. V lost 3 bases, J lost 7 bases, and 12 bases lay in between. Germline assignment: CDR1 MNHEY and CDR2 SMNVEV (reference sequence). The CDR3 contains 13 residues. CDR3 in DNA: TGTGCCAGCAGTTTTCGGGCCGATAGTGGCTACACCTTC. This gives the protein CASSFRADSGYTF.

The rearrangement links TRBV18 to TRBJ1-1; a possible D gene is TRBD1 (5 bases). V shed 3 bases and J shed 7 bases, with 12 bases lying between them. Germline V gene data show CDR1 as KGHSH and CDR2 as LQKENI. The CDR3 is 13 residues long. In DNA form, the CDR3 reads TGTGCCAGCTCACCGGTAGGGGCGGGTGAAGCTTTCTTT. Its translation is CASSPVGAGEAFF.

The chain is built from TRBV18 and TRBJ1-2; D call uncertain. Trimming left V 0 bases short and J 0 bases short, with 8 bases between. CDR1 and CDR2 from the germline V gene are KGHSH and LQKENI. CDR3 length equals 15 residues. CDR3 DNA: TGTGCCAGCTCACCACCCGGCAATTCTAACTATGGCTACACCTTC. Translating it yields CASSPPGNSNYGYTF.

This clonotype was counted a few times. The rearrangement joins TRBV10-3 to TRBJ2-7; 9 positions agree with TRBD1. V gave up 8 bases and J gave up 0 bases; unmatched junction bases: 5. This CDR3 is built from 14 residues. Germline CDR1 ENHRY, CDR2 SYGVKD. CDR3 nucleotides: TGTGCCATCCGCGAGGGACAGGGCTCCTACGAGCAGTACTTC. As protein: CAIREGQGSYEQYF.

The CDR3 protein is CSVGDREGGDTQYF. The CDR3, as DNA: TGCAGCGTCGGGGACAGGGAAGGTGGAGATACGCAGTATTTT. This chain connects TRBV29-1 to TRBJ2-3; 9 nucleotides line up with TRBD1. The CDR3 length is 14 residues. Per germline, CDR1 SQVTM and CDR2 ANQGSEA. V dropped 6 bases and J dropped 5; count of bases not matched to a gene: 9.

This chain joins TRBV6-2 or TRBV6-3 and TRBJ2-5; 13 bases agree with TRBD2. The DNA matches TRBJ2-1 better at its end, which makes the J call doubtful. The CDR3 contains 16 residues. Per the germline V gene, CDR1 is MNHEY and CDR2 is SVGEGT. CDR3 amino acids: CASSLPGLAGNNEQFF. CDR3 coding DNA: TGTGCCAGCAGTTTGCCGGGACTAGCGGGAAACAATGAGCAGTTCTTC.

A few counts support this clonotype. CDR3 in amino acids: CAWSVLGRLTYEQYF. CDR3 coding DNA: TGTGCCTGGAGTGTGCTAGGGCGGCTGACCTACGAGCAGTACTTC. The V call is TRBV30, the J call TRBJ2-7; no clear D gene. The germline V gene has CDR1 GTSNPN and CDR2 SVGIG (reference sequence). V lost 0 bases, J lost 2 bases, and 14 bases lay in between. CDR3 size: 15 residues.

The CDR3 DNA reads TGTGCCAGCAGGGGCCGCAGCAATCAGCCCCAGCATTTT. It yields the protein CASRGRSNQPQHF. V is TRBV6-6 and J is TRBJ1-5; no clear D. Trimming stripped 6 bases from V and 1 base from J, with 7 bases between. In germline, CDR1 is MNHNY, CDR2 SVGAGI (reference sequence). This CDR3 is 13 amino acids long.

Only a few counts were recorded for this clonotype. The chain uses TRBV25-1 and TRBJ1-4; D gene unclear. Deletions cut 7 bases from V and 8 bases from J, with 17 bases between. The germline gives CDR1 MGHDK, CDR2 SYGVNS. This CDR3 is 14 amino acids long. This CDR3 reads CASTELGSEEKLFF. In DNA form, the CDR3 reads TGTGCCAGCACCGAGCTGGGGAGCGAAGAAAAACTGTTTTTT.

V is TRBV6-2 or TRBV6-3 and J is TRBJ2-1; 10 bases match TRBD2. CDR1 and CDR2 (germline): MNHEY, SVGEGT. The CDR3 is made up of 13 amino acids. V trimming: 10 bases; J trimming: 6 bases; junction bases outside the gene matches: 6. For the CDR3, the DNA is TGTGCCATCTCCGGGACTAGCGTCAATGAGCAGTTCTTC. Protein product: CAISGTSVNEQFF.

The chain has TRBV3-1 and TRBJ1-1; D remains ambiguous. Trimming left V 1 base short and J 3 bases short, with 9 bases between. Per germline, CDR1 LGHDT and CDR2 YNNKEL (reference sequence). This CDR3 comprises 14 residues. CDR3: CASSQGWGDTEAFF. CDR3 bases: TGTGCCAGCAGCCAAGGGTGGGGAGACACTGAAGCTTTCTTT.

This clonotype showed up just a few times. The genes are TRBV5-1 and TRBJ2-2, with 7 bases aligning to TRBD1. This CDR3 spans 16 amino acids. The germline V gene has CDR1 SGHRS and CDR2 YFSETQ. Trimming at V came to 4 bases and at J to 4 bases, leaving 10 bases not matched to a gene. CDR3: CASSQSGQLSTGELFF. CDR3 nucleotide sequence: TGCGCCAGCAGCCAATCGGGACAGTTGAGCACCGGGGAGCTGTTTTTT.

This clonotype was seen a handful of times. This rearrangement joins TRBV6-1 to TRBJ2-6; perhaps TRBD1 as D (6 bases). V gave up 6 bases and J gave up 4 bases, with 13 bases separating them. The CDR3 has 15 amino acids. Germline-derived CDR1 and CDR2 are MNHNS and SASEGT. Here the CDR3 DNA reads TGTGCCAGCAGCTTCCCAGGGGCGGGGGCCAACGTCCTGACTTTC. Its translation: CASSFPGAGANVLTF.

The chain employs TRBV18 and TRBJ2-7; D might be TRBD1 (7 bases). This CDR3 is 14 amino acids long. Trimming pared 3 bases from V and 4 bases from J, leaving 13 bases between. CDR1 and CDR2 (germline): KGHSH, LQKENI. Written as DNA, the CDR3 is TGTGCCAGCTCACCCGCGGGACAGAGTTACGAGCAGTACTTC. It translates to CASSPAGQSYEQYF.

The chain joins TRBV7-2 to TRBJ2-1, with D unclear. This CDR3 is 13 amino acids long. Germline CDR1 and CDR2: SGHTA and FQGNSA. V dropped 7 bases and J dropped 0 bases, with 7 bases sitting between them. This CDR3 is CASTPGSYNEQFF. The CDR3 region has the DNA TGTGCCAGCACCCCTGGCTCCTACAATGAGCAGTTCTTC. Full variable domain (outside the CDR3, taken from reference TRBV7-2 and TRBJ2-1): GAGVSQSPSNKVTEKGKDVELRCDPISGHTALYWYRQSLGQGLEFLIYFQGNSAPDKSGLPSDRFSAERTGGSVSTLTIQRTQQEDSAVYLCASTPGSYNEQFFGPGTRLTVL.

A few counts support this clonotype. The rearrangement uses TRBV27 and TRBJ2-1; D gene unclear. The J call may not be correct, given that the DNA end is closer to TRBJ2-7. Germline V CDR1 and CDR2: MNHEY, SMNVEV (reference sequence). The CDR3 has 13 amino acids. CDR3 region: CASSLQSTYEQYF. The CDR3 nucleotides read TGTGCCAGCAGTTTGCAGTCCACCTACGAGCAGTACTTC.

The chain has TRBV6-2 or TRBV6-3 and TRBJ2-5, with unresolved D. The J call may be faulty, since TRBJ2-7 better matches the DNA end. The germline V gene encodes CDR1 MNHEY and CDR2 SVGEGT. This CDR3 comprises 14 residues. The chain's CDR3 is CASSYLDNTYEQYF. CDR3 nucleotides: TGTGCCAGCAGTTACCTCGACAACACCTACGAGCAGTACTTC.

The chain joins TRBV7-2 to TRBJ1-1; no clear D. The CDR3 loop spans 14 amino acids. V dropped 2 bases and J dropped 5 bases, with 12 bases sitting between them. Per the germline V gene, CDR1 is SGHTA and CDR2 is FQGNSA. The CDR3 region has the DNA TGTGCCAGCAGCTTAAGCCTGAGGCGGACTGAAGCTTTCTTT. Protein product: CASSLSLRRTEAFF.

V gene TRBV25-1 combines with J gene TRBJ2-1; D is perhaps TRBD2 (5 bases). Germline values: CDR1 MGHDK, CDR2 SYGVNS. This CDR3 has 17 amino acids. Trimming took 0 bases from V and 0 from J, leaving 12 bases between them. DNA of the CDR3: TGTGCCAGCAGTGAATATGAGGGCCTCAGCTCCTACAATGAGCAGTTCTTC. Translation gives CASSEYEGLSSYNEQFF.

A few counts support this clonotype. This chain links TRBV10-2 with TRBJ2-3, with TRBD2 matching 8 bases. Looked up from germline, CDR1 is WSHSY and CDR2 is SAAADI. V gave up 9 bases and J gave up 3 bases; unmatched junction bases: 14. The CDR3 sequence is 16 residues long. CDR3 in DNA: TGCGCCAGTCGAACCTTAGCGGGGAGCAGTACAGATACGCAGTATTTT. This gives the protein CASRTLAGSSTDTQYF.

The J gene is TRBJ2-7, the V gene TRBV12-3 or TRBV12-4, with D perhaps matching TRBD2 (5 bases). V gave up 5 bases and J gave up 1 base, with 15 bases separating them. The CDR3 is made up of 15 amino acids. CDR3 bases: TGTGCCAGCAGTACCACCGGGATAGGGTCCTACGAGCAGTACTTC. It yields the protein CASSTTGIGSYEQYF.

In this sample, this clonotype turned up a few times. This chain links TRBV6-5 with TRBJ2-5; TRBD2 agrees at 8 bases. Germline trimming cut 5 bases from V and 5 bases from J; bases unmatched to any gene: 4. This CDR3 comprises 13 residues. Germline values: CDR1 MNHEY, CDR2 SVGAGI. CDR3 region: CASSRGGYETQYF. Here the CDR3 DNA reads TGTGCCAGCAGTCGCGGGGGGTACGAGACCCAGTACTTC.

Only a few counts were recorded for this clonotype. V usage is TRBV5-6 and J usage is TRBJ1-2, with D possibly TRBD1 on 6 matching bases. V lost 8 bases and J 8 bases, leaving 13 bases between the germline ends. The CDR3 is 11 residues long. CDR1 and CDR2 from the germline V gene are SGHDT and YYEEEE. The DNA of the CDR3 is TGTGCCAGGCCGTATAGGGGGGGCTACACCTTC. Amino acids: CARPYRGGYTF.

The rearrangement links TRBV9 to TRBJ2-1; 9 bases match TRBD1. The CDR3 length is 14 residues. In germline, CDR1 is SGDLS, CDR2 YYNGEE. Trimming at V came to 3 bases and at J to 9 bases, leaving 7 bases not matched to a gene. CDR3 DNA sequence: TGTGCCAGCAGCGGGGGACAGGGTTCGGCTGAGCAGTTCTTC. It translates to CASSGGQGSAEQFF. Together with reference TRBV9 and TRBJ2-1, the CDR3 gives the full variable domain: DSGVTQTPKHLITATGQRVTLRCSPRSGDLSVYWYQQSLDQGLQFLIQYYNGEERAKGNILERFSAQQFPDLHSELNLSSLELGDSALYFCASSGGQGSAEQFFGPGTRLTVL.

In the case of this clonotype: Relative to the germline gene, one junction end is altered; a read error may explain this. The rearrangement uses TRBV11-3 and TRBJ2-1; D possibly corresponds to TRBD2 (7 bases). The CDR3 has 13 amino acids. Germline V CDR1 and CDR2: SGHNT, YENEEA. The CDR3 sequence is CASSPRGDNEQFF. For the CDR3, the DNA is TGTGCCAGCAGCCCCCGGGGGGACAACGAGCAGTTCTTC.

The gene calls are TRBV12-3 or TRBV12-4 and TRBJ2-2; D is unclear. This CDR3 contains 13 residues. Between the trimmed V and J ends, which lost 2 bases and 3 bases, there was a span of 4 bases. Here the CDR3 DNA reads TGTGCCAGCAGTTTACAGGACACCGGGGAGCTGTTTTTT. Protein sequence: CASSLQDTGELFF.

To note about this clonotype: No conserved phenylalanine or tryptophan ends this CDR3, so it is likely a read error. This chain links TRBV3-1 with TRBJ2-7, with D uncertain. V was cut by 4 bases and J by 0 bases, with 10 bases left in between. This CDR3 is built from 14 residues. In germline, CDR1 is LGHDT, CDR2 YNNKEL (reference sequence). The chain's CDR3 is CASSPMTNSYEQYL. The CDR3 DNA reads TGTGCCAGCAGCCCCATGACCAACTCCTACGAGCAGTACCTC.

This clonotype showed up just a few times. In DNA form, the CDR3 reads TGTGCCAGCAGCGTGGGACCCCGGGGGACTGAAGCTTTCTTT. Amino acid sequence: CASSVGPRGTEAFF. The rearrangement links TRBV13 to TRBJ1-1; a possible D gene is TRBD1 (5 bases). CDR3 length: 14 residues. Germline CDR1 PRHDT, CDR2 FYEKMQ (reference sequence). V lost 5 bases, J lost 5 bases, and 15 bases lay in between.

This chain uses TRBV9 with TRBJ2-1, with D perhaps matching TRBD1 (6 bases). Germline values: CDR1 SGDLS, CDR2 YYNGEE. Trimming left V 2 bases short and J 7 bases short, with 19 bases between. The CDR3 has 16 amino acids. In DNA, the CDR3 is TGTGCCAGCAGCGTCTTCGGGACACTCCAGGAAAATGAGCAGTTCTTC. This gives the protein CASSVFGTLQENEQFF.

This clonotype was counted a single time. V gene TRBV6-5 combines with J gene TRBJ2-1; 11 nucleotides line up with TRBD2. V lost 2 bases and J lost 7; bases outside the gene matches: 4. CDR1 and CDR2 (germline): MNHEY, SVGAGI. CDR3 length: 15 amino acids. CDR3 region: CASSYVAGGRNEQFF. CDR3 sequence (DNA): TGTGCCAGCAGTTACGTAGCGGGGGGGAGGAATGAGCAGTTCTTC.

A few counts support this clonotype. The chain recombines TRBV3-1 with TRBJ2-5, with 11 bases fitting TRBD2. The J call may be mistaken, given a closer DNA end match to TRBJ2-1. The germline V gene has CDR1 LGHDT and CDR2 YNNKEL (reference sequence). The CDR3 contains 16 residues. CDR3 sequence reads: CASARLAGGRANEQFF. The CDR3 region has the DNA TGTGCCAGCGCACGCTTAGCGGGAGGGCGCGCCAATGAGCAGTTCTTC.